This T cell receptor beta chain emerged from a study of T cells in Graves' hyperthyroidism and ophthalmopathy. This clonotype has ten or more counts. There are 18 residues in the CDR3. With 8 bases clipped from V and 3 bases from J, the junction kept 19 bases outside the gene matches. Per the germline V gene, CDR1 is MNHEY and CDR2 is SMNVEV (reference sequence). Amplified TCR beta CDR3 regions came from RNA transcripts. A first-round RT-PCR of the TCR CDR3 used the HTBI primer set. One entry per CDR3 protein results from TCRdb running MiXCR on the multiplex PCR reads. Of around 300,000 distinct CDR3 sequences listed, around 13% are singletons.

The sequence came from a woman in her thirties or forties with Graves' hyperthyroidism. J is TRBJ1-5 and V is TRBV27, with 7 bases matching TRBD1. Sequencing was carried out using blood. CDR3 coding DNA: TGTGCCAGCCAATCACGAAAACAGGGGCGAGGAATCAATCAGCCCCAGCATTTT. It translates to CASQSRKQGRGINQPQHF.